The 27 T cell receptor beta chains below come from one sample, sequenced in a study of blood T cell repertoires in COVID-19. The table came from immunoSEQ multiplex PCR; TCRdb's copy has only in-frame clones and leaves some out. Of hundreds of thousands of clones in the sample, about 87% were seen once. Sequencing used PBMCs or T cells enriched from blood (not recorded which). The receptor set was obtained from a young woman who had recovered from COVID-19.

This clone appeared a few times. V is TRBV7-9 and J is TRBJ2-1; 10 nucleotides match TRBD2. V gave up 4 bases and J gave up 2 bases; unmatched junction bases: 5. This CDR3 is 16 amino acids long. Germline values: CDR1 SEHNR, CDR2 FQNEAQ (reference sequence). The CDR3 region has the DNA TGTGCCAGCAGCTCAGATAGCGGGAGGACCTACAATGAGCAGTTCTTC. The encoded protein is CASSSDSGRTYNEQFF.

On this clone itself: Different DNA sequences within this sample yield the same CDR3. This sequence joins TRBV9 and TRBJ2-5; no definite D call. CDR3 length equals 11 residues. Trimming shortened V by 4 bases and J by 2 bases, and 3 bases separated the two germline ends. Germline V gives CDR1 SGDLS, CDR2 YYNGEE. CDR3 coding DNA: TGTGCCAGCAGCTCTCAAGAGACCCAGTACTTC. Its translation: CASSSQETQYF.

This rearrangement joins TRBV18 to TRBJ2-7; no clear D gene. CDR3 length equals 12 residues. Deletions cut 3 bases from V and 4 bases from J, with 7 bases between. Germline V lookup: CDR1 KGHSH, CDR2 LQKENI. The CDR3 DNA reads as TGTGCCAGCTCACCTTCGGAGTACGAGCAGTACTTC. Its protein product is CASSPSEYEQYF. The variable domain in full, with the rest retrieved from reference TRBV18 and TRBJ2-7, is NAGVMQNPRHLVRRRGQEARLRCSPMKGHSHVYWYRQLPEEGLKFMVYLQKENIIDESGMPKERFSAEFPKEGPSILRIQQVVRGDSAAYFCASSPSEYEQYFGPGTRLTVT.

CDR3 sequence: CSVGAGPNYGYTF. Here the CDR3 DNA reads TGCAGCGTTGGAGCAGGCCCTAACTATGGCTACACCTTC. The V call is TRBV29-1, the J call TRBJ1-2, with D hard to call. Trimming shortened V by 4 bases and J by 0 bases, and 9 bases separated the two germline ends. From germline, CDR1 is SQVTM and CDR2 ANQGSEA. This CDR3 spans 13 amino acids.

CDR3 sequence (DNA): TGTGCCAGCAGCCAATCCCAGATCACAGATACGCAGTATTTT. This encodes CASSQSQITDTQYF. V gene TRBV16 combines with J gene TRBJ2-3; D gene uncertain. Germline CDR1 is KGHSY and CDR2 is FQNENV. CDR3 length: 14 amino acids. V lost 0 bases, J lost 2 bases, and 6 bases lay in between. The full variable domain, in which reference TRBV16 and TRBJ2-3 provide the parts outside the CDR3, is GEEVAQTPKHLVRGEGQKAKLYCAPIKGHSYVFWYQQVLKNEFKFLISFQNENVFDETGMPKERFSAKCLPNSPCSLEIQATKLEDSAVYFCASSQSQITDTQYFGPGTRLTVL.

The CDR3 loop reads CASFGKVTGYGYTF. The CDR3 nucleotides read TGTGCCAGCTTTGGGAAGGTTACGGGGTATGGCTACACCTTC. This chain links TRBV28 with TRBJ1-2; D gene uncertain. V lost 8 bases to trimming and J lost 5 bases, with 18 bases between them. Per the germline V gene, CDR1 is MDHEN and CDR2 is SYDVKM. The CDR3 is 14 residues long.

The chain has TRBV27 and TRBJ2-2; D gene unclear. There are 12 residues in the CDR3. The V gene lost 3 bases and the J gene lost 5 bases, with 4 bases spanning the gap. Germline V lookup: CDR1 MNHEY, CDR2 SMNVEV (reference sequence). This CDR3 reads CASSFLTGELFF. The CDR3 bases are TGTGCCAGCAGTTTTTTAACCGGGGAGCTGTTTTTT.

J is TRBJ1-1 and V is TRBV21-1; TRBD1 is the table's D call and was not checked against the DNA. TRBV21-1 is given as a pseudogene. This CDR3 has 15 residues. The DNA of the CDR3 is TGTGCCAGCAGCCTACCTTATGAAAGACATTCTCAAGATTTCTTT. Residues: CASSLPYERHSQDFF.

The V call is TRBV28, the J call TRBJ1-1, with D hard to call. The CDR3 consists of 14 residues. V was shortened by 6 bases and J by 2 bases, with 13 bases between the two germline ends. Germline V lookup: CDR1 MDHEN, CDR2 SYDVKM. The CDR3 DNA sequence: TGTGCCAGCAGATACGAGGGTGGAAACACTGAAGCTTTCTTT. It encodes CASRYEGGNTEAFF. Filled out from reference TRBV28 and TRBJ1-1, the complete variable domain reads DVKVTQSSRYLVKRTGEKVFLECVQDMDHENMFWYRQDPGLGLRLIYFSYDVKMKEKGDIPEGYSVSREKKERFSLILESASTNQTSMYLCASRYEGGNTEAFFGQGTRLTVV.

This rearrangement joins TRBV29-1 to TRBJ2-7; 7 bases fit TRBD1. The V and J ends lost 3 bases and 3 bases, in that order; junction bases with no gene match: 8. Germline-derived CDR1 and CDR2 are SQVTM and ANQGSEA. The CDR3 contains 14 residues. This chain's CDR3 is CSVEAGTVNYEQYF. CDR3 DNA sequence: TGCAGCGTTGAGGCCGGGACAGTGAACTACGAGCAGTACTTC.

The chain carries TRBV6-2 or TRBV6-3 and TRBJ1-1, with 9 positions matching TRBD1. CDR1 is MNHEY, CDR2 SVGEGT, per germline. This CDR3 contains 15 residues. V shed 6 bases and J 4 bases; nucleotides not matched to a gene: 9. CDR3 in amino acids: CASSLAGQGLTEAFF. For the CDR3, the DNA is TGTGCCAGCAGCCTAGCGGGACAGGGCCTCACTGAAGCTTTCTTT.

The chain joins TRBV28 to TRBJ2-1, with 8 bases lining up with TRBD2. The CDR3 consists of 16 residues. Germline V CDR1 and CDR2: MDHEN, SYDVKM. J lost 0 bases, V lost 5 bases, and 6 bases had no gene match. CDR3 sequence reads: CASSGEREPSYNEQFF. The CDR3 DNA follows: TGTGCCAGCAGTGGGGAGCGGGAGCCCTCCTACAATGAGCAGTTCTTC.

CDR3 in DNA: TGTGCCAGCAGCGCGACAGGGATTGGGAACACTGAAGCTTTCTTT. Its translation: CASSATGIGNTEAFF. The chain is built from TRBV7-2 and TRBJ1-1, with 7 bases fitting TRBD1. The germline CDR1 and CDR2 sequences are SGHTA and FQGNSA. The CDR3 spans 15 residues. Unmatched junction bases numbered 7, after V lost 5 bases and J lost 1 base.

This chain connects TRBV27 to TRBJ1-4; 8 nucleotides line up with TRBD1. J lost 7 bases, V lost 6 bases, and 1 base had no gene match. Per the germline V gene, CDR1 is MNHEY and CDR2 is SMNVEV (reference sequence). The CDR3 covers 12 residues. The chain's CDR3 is CASRTGAEKLFF. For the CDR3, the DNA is TGTGCCAGCAGGACAGGGGCTGAAAAACTGTTTTTT.

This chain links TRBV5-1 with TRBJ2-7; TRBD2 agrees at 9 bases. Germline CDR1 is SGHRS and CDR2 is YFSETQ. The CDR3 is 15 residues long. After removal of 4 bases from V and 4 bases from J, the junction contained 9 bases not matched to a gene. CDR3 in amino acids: CASSASGTSFYEQYF. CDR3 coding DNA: TGCGCCAGCAGCGCTTCCGGGACTAGCTTTTACGAGCAGTACTTC.

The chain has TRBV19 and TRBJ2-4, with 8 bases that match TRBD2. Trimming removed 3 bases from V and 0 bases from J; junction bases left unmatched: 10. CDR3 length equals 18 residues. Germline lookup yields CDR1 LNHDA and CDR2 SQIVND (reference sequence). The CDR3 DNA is TGTGCCAGTAGTATCGTCGGGAGGGACTTATTAGCCAAAAACATTCAGTACTTC. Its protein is CASSIVGRDLLAKNIQYF.

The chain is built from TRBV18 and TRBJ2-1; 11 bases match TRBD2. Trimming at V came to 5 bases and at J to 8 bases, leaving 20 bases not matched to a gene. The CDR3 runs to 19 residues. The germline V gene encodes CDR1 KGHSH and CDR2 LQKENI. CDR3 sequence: CASSENQPGTSGLVDEQFF. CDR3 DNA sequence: TGTGCCAGCTCAGAGAACCAACCCGGGACTAGCGGTCTTGTGGATGAGCAGTTCTTC.

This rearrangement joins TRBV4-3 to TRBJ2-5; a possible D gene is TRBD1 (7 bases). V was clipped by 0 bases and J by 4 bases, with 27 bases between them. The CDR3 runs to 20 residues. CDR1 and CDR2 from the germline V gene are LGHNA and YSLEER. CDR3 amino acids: CASSQDDAGSYRQGVETQYF. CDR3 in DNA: TGCGCCAGCAGCCAAGATGATGCGGGGTCGTACCGACAGGGCGTAGAGACCCAGTACTTC.

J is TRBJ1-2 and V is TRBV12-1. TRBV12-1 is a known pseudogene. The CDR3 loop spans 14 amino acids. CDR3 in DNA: TGTGCCAGCAGCTTTCGGGGGGGAGTTGACGGCTACACCTTC. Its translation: CASSFRGGVDGYTF.

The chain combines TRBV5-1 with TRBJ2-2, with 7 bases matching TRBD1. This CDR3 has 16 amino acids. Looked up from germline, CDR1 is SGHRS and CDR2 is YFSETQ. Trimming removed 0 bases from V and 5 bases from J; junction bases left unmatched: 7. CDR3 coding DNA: TGCGCCAGCAGCTTGGTGGGGACAGCAAGAACCGGGGAGCTGTTTTTT. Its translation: CASSLVGTARTGELFF.

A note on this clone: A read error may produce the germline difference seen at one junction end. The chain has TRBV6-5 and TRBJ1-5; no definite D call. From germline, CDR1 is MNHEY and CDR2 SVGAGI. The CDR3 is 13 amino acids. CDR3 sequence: CASSSAGTSPRIF. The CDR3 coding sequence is TGTGCCAGCAGTTCGGCAGGCACATCCCCCCGTATTTTT.

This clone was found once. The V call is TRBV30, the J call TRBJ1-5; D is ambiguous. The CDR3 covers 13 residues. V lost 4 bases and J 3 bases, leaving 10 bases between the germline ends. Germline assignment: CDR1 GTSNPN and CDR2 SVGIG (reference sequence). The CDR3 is CAWNADTNQPQHF. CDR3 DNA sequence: TGTGCCTGGAATGCAGACACCAATCAGCCCCAGCATTTT.

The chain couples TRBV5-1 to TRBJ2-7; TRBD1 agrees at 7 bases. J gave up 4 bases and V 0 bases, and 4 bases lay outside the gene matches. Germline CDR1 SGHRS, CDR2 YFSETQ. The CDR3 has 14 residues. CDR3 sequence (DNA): TGCGCCAGCAGCTTGGAACAGGGGAGATACGAGCAGTACTTC. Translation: CASSLEQGRYEQYF.

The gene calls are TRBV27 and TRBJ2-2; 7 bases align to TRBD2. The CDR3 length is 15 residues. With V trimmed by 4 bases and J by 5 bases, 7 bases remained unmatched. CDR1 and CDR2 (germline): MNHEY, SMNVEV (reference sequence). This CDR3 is CASSSSAGYTGELFF. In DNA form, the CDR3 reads TGTGCCAGCAGTTCTTCAGCGGGATATACCGGGGAGCTGTTTTTT.

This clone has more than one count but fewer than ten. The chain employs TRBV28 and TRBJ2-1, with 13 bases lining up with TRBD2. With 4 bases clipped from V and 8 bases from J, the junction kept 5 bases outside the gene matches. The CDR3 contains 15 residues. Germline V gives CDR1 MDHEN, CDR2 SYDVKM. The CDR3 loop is CASSWTSGGNDEQFF. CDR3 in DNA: TGTGCCAGCAGTTGGACTAGCGGGGGTAACGATGAGCAGTTCTTC.

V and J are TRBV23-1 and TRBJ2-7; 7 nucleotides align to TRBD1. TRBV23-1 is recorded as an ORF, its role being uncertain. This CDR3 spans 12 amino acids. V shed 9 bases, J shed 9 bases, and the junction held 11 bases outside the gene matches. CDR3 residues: CASDRVPKGQYF. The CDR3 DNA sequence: TGCGCCAGTGACAGGGTTCCCAAGGGGCAGTACTTC.

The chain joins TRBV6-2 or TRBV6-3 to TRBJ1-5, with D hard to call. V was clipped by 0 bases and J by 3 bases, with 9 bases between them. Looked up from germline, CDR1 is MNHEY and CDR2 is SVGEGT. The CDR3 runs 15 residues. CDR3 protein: CASSYSREYNQPQHF. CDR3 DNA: TGTGCCAGCAGTTACTCGAGGGAGTACAATCAGCCCCAGCATTTT.